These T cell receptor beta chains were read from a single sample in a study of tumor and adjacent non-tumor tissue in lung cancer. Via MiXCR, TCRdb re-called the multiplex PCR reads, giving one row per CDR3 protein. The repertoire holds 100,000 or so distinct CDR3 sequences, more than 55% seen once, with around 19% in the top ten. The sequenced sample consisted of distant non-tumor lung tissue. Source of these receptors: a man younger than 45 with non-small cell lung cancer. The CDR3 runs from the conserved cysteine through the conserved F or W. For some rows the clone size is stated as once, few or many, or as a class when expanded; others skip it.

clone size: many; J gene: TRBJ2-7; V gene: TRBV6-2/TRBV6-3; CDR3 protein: CASSYGRIYEQYF
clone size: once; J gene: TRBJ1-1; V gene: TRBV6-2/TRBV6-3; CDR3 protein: CASTGATPNTEAFF
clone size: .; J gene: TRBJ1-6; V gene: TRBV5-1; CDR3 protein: CTSSPGESETVSPFHF
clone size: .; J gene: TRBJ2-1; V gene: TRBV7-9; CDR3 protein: CVSSYTLGLARGNIYNEQFF
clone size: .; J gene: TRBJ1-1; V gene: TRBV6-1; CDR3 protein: CASSDGHDEAEAFF
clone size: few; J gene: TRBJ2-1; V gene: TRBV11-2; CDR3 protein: CASSQTGTGEQFF
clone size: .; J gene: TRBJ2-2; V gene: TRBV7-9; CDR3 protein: CASSFGENTGELFF
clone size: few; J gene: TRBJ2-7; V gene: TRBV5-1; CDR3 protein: CASSLYDGYEQYF
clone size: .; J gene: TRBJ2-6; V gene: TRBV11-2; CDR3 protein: CASNLGLGTWANVLTF
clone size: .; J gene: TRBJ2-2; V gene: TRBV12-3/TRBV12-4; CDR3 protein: CTSSHNIGEPFF
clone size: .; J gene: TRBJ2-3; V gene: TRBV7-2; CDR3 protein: CASSTGLAFADTQYF
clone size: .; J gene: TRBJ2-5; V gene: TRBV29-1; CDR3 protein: CSVESQTQYF
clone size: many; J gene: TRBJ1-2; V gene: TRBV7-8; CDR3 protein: CASGAGVGYTF
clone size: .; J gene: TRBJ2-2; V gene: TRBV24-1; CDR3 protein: CGTSRRAGTRDFPGELLF
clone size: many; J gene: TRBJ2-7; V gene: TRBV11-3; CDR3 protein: CASSLGRGNKQYF
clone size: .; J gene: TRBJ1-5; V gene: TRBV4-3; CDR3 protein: CTSSPYWWPNQPQHF
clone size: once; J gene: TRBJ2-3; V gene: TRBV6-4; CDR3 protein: CASSDSSGGAVTQYF
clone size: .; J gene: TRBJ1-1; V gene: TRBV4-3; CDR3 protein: CASNQGKWPSEAFF
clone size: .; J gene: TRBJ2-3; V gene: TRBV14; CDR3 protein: CASSLGTVLSTDTQYF
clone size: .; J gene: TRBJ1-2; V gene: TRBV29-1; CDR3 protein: CSVDAAGAIMGGYAF
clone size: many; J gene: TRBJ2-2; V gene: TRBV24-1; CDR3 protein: CATSDFGEQGNTGELFF
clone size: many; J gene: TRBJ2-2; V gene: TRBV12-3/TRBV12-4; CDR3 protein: CASSLQKGAGTGELFF
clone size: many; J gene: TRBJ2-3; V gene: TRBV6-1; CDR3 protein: CATSAPGKNTQYF
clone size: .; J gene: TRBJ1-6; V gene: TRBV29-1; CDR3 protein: CSVVSPNSPFHF
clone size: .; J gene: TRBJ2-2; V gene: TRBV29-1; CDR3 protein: CSASQGAGGELSF
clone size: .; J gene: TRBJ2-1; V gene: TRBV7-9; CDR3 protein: CVSSFGGPRQDEQFF
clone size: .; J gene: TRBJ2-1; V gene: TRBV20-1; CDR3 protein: CSALTGTSIQHEQFF
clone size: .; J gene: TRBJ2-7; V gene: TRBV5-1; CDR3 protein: CANSVVGPPYEQYF
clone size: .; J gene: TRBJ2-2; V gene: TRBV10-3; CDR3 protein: CAISESMADGGLFF
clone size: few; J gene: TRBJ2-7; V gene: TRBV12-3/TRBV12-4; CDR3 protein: CASSFSCTDEQYF
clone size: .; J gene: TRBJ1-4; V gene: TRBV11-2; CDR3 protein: CASSLVLGTFNEKLFF
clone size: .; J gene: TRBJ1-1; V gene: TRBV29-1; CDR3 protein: CSATLRDSLNTEAFF
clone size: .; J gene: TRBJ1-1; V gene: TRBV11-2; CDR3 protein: CASTLGSGATDAFF
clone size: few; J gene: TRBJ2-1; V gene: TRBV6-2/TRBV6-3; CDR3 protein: CVSSYPLGLAGSYNEQFF
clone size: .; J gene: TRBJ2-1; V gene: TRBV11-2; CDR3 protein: CASKAWSLSSGTNEYFF
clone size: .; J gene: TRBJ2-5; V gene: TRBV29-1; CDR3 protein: CSVEPAGSGTQYF
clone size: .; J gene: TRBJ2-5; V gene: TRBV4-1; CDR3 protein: CASSQQAPSGSVTGWETQYF
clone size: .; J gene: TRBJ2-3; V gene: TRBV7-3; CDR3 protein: CASSFLGTSTDTQYF
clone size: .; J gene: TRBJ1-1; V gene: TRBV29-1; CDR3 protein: CSVAWQGVEVSF
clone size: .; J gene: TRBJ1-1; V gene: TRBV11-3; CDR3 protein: CTSSPRTGSSNAEAFF
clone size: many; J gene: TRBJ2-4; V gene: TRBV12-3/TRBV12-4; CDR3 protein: CASSPWGNIQYF
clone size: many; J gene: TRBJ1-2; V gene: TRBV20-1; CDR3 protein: CSARVGYPNYGYTF
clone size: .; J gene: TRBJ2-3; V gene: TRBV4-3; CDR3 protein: CVSSQDDIDTQYF
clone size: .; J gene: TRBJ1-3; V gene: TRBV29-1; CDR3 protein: CSASGTVDSGNTIYF
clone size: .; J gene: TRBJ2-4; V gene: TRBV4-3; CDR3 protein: CASSQEGLVENIQYF
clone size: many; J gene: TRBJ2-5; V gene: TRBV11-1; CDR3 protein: CASSLTVTSGTQYF
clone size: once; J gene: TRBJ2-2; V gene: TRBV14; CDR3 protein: CTGSKGHPGTGELFF
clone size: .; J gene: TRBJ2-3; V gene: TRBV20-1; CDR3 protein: CSARYGIDTQYF
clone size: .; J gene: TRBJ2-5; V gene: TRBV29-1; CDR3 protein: CSAKGTSGLETQYF
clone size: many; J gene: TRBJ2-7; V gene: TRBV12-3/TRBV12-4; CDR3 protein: CASSLDGPSYEQYF
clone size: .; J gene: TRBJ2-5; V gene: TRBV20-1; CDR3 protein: CSADGLAGDTTRQETQCF
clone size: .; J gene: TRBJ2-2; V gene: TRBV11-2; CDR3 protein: CASSLRAGKTGELFF